The 15 T cell receptor beta chains listed next were all sequenced from one sample in a study of cytomegalovirus exposure and HLA in healthy donors. With 60 Vbeta and 13 Jbeta primers, the PCR was carried out. Assay used: immunoSEQ multiplex PCR; TCRdb lists only in-frame clones, some missing. This table holds some 150,000 clones, 75% to 90% found once. Sequencing was carried out using PBMCs. These receptors were taken from a man between 25 and 39 years old in good health and CMV-seronegative.

The V call is TRBV4-3, the J call TRBJ2-7, with D perhaps TRBD1 (5 bases). CDR3 length: 15 amino acids. Trimming stripped 0 bases from V and 1 base from J, with 10 bases between. Germline V gene lookup returns CDR1 LGHNA and CDR2 YSLEER. The CDR3 region is CASSQDRGASYEQYF. The DNA of the CDR3 is TGCGCCAGCAGCCAAGATAGGGGCGCGTCCTACGAGCAGTACTTC.

The J gene is TRBJ1-5, the V gene TRBV28; D is unclear. The V end lost 4 bases, the J end lost 7 bases, and 8 bases lay between the germline ends. This CDR3 is 12 amino acids long. Germline CDR1 reads MDHEN; CDR2 reads SYDVKM. The CDR3 DNA is TGTGCCAGCAGTTCCATCATCCAGCCCCAGCATTTT. Protein product: CASSSIIQPQHF. The variable domain in full, completed from reference TRBV28 and TRBJ1-5, reads DVKVTQSSRYLVKRTGEKVFLECVQDMDHENMFWYRQDPGLGLRLIYFSYDVKMKEKGDIPEGYSVSREKKERFSLILESASTNQTSMYLCASSSIIQPQHFGDGTRLSIL.

This rearrangement joins TRBV7-2 to TRBJ2-2, with a possible D match to TRBD2 (6 bases). Trimming removed 5 bases from V and 1 base from J, with 14 bases in between. The CDR3 spans 16 residues. Germline CDR1 reads SGHTA; CDR2 reads FQGNSA. CDR3 residues: CASSQSLGGNTGELFF. DNA for the CDR3: TGTGCCAGCAGCCAATCACTGGGGGGGAACACCGGGGAGCTGTTTTTT. The full variable domain, in which reference TRBV7-2 and TRBJ2-2 provide the parts outside the CDR3, is GAGVSQSPSNKVTEKGKDVELRCDPISGHTALYWYRQSLGQGLEFLIYFQGNSAPDKSGLPSDRFSAERTGGSVSTLTIQRTQQEDSAVYLCASSQSLGGNTGELFFGEGSRLTVL.

CDR3 protein: CASSTLSGQKNTEAFF. For the CDR3, the DNA is TGTGCCAGTAGTACCCTATCGGGACAGAAGAACACTGAAGCTTTCTTT. The chain uses TRBV19 and TRBJ1-1; TRBD1 matches at 7 bases. The CDR3 contains 16 residues. Germline CDR1 is LNHDA and CDR2 is SQIVND (reference sequence). V dropped 4 bases and J dropped 1; count of bases not matched to a gene: 9.

The chain employs TRBV6-6 and TRBJ2-7, with TRBD1 matching over 7 bases. The CDR3 totals 12 residues. Germline trimming cut 9 bases from V and 0 bases from J; bases unmatched to any gene: 2. Per germline, CDR1 MNHNY and CDR2 SVGAGI (reference sequence). DNA for the CDR3: TGTGCCAGTGGACAGGACTCCTACGAGCAGTACTTC. Protein: CASGQDSYEQYF.

This clone turned up a few times. The gene calls are TRBV5-1 and TRBJ2-3; perhaps TRBD2 as D (5 bases). This CDR3 has 16 amino acids. Trimming pared 0 bases from V and 4 bases from J, leaving 15 bases between. Germline CDR1 SGHRS, CDR2 YFSETQ. CDR3 nucleotide sequence: TGCGCCAGCAGCTTGGATGGGAGCAGTGTGCCAGATACGCAGTATTTT. Translating it yields CASSLDGSSVPDTQYF. The complete variable domain, with remaining parts taken from reference TRBV5-1 and TRBJ2-3, reads KAGVTQTPRYLIKTRGQQVTLSCSPISGHRSVSWYQQTPGQGLQFLFEYFSETQRNKGNFPGRFSGRQFSNSRSEMNVSTLELGDSALYLCASSLDGSSVPDTQYFGPGTRLTVL.

The rearrangement links TRBV21-1 to TRBJ2-2; the table's D call, TRBD1, was not checked against the DNA. TRBV21-1 has pseudogene status. This CDR3 contains 14 residues. CDR3 region: CASSKGQLIAELFF. The CDR3 DNA reads as TGTGCCAGCAGCAAAGGACAGCTAATTGCGGAGCTGTTTTTT.

This rearrangement joins TRBV7-2 to TRBJ2-2; a possible D gene is TRBD1 (5 bases). CDR3 length equals 16 residues. Germline V lookup: CDR1 SGHTA, CDR2 FQGNSA. V lost 1 base and J lost 1, with 10 bases in between. The DNA for the CDR3 is TGTGCCAGCAGCTTAGTTGGCACAGGGAACACCGGGGAGCTGTTTTTT. This codes for CASSLVGTGNTGELFF.

CDR3 in amino acids: CASSFSRGYEQYF. In nucleotides, the CDR3 is TGTGCCAGCAGTTTCAGTAGGGGGTACGAGCAGTACTTC. The V and J genes are TRBV27 and TRBJ2-7; weak D call: TRBD1 (6 bases). The CDR3 extends over 13 amino acids. V was trimmed by 3 bases and J by 4 bases, leaving 10 bases between them. Germline values: CDR1 MNHEY, CDR2 SMNVEV (reference sequence).

To note about this clone: Other DNA sequences from this sample encode an identical CDR3 as well. J is TRBJ2-1 and V is TRBV11-3, with D hard to call. The CDR3 is made up of 12 amino acids. Germline V gives CDR1 SGHNT, CDR2 YENEEA. V lost 5 bases to trimming and J lost 4 bases, with 6 bases between them. The CDR3 region is CASSPGYNEQFF. In DNA, the CDR3 is TGTGCCAGCAGCCCAGGATACAATGAGCAGTTCTTC.

The chain carries TRBV28 and TRBJ2-7, with 9 bases identical to TRBD2. Germline loops: CDR1 MDHEN, CDR2 SYDVKM. This CDR3 is built from 19 residues. V lost 4 bases, J lost 0 bases, and 16 bases stayed unmatched. CDR3 DNA: TGTGCCAGCAGTTCCGGGACTAGCCCCTTCTTGGAGAGCTCCTACGAGCAGTACTTC. This sequence encodes CASSSGTSPFLESSYEQYF.

In DNA form, the CDR3 reads TGTGCCAGCAGCGCCCGGGACAGGGGGCTCGAAAACATTCAGTACTTC. Translating it yields CASSARDRGLENIQYF. The chain carries TRBV9 and TRBJ2-4; TRBD1 agrees at 12 bases. Germline V CDR1 and CDR2: SGDLS, YYNGEE. CDR3 length: 16 residues. With V trimmed by 3 bases and J by 5 bases, 6 bases remained unmatched. The full variable domain, its missing parts supplied by reference TRBV9 and TRBJ2-4, is DSGVTQTPKHLITATGQRVTLRCSPRSGDLSVYWYQQSLDQGLQFLIQYYNGEERAKGNILERFSAQQFPDLHSELNLSSLELGDSALYFCASSARDRGLENIQYFGAGTRLSVL.

The J gene is TRBJ2-2, the V gene TRBV11-2, with 10 positions matching TRBD2. This CDR3 has 18 residues. Unmatched junction bases numbered 12, after V lost 2 bases and J lost 6 bases. Germline V gene lookup returns CDR1 SGHAT and CDR2 FQNNGV. The CDR3 nucleotides are TGTGCCAGCAGCTTACGGGTTTCCCTAGCGGGAGTCCCCGGGGAGCTGTTTTTT. It encodes CASSLRVSLAGVPGELFF.

This clone was seen once. The genes are TRBV5-1 and TRBJ2-7, with a weak D call TRBD2 (6 bases). The germline CDR1 and CDR2 sequences are SGHRS and YFSETQ. V was clipped by 0 bases and J by 7 bases, with 20 bases between them. CDR3 size: 16 residues. The CDR3 DNA follows: TGCGCCAGCAGCTTGGGCGGGGCTGTTGGCTCAAGAGAGCAGTACTTC. Amino acids: CASSLGGAVGSREQYF. Filled out from reference TRBV5-1 and TRBJ2-7, the complete variable domain reads KAGVTQTPRYLIKTRGQQVTLSCSPISGHRSVSWYQQTPGQGLQFLFEYFSETQRNKGNFPGRFSGRQFSNSRSEMNVSTLELGDSALYLCASSLGGAVGSREQYFGPGTRLTVT.

The chain combines TRBV29-1 with TRBJ1-3, with a tentative D call TRBD1 (6 bases). V dropped 0 bases and J dropped 3 bases, with 15 bases sitting between them. Per germline, CDR1 SQVTM and CDR2 ANQGSEA. There are 16 residues in the CDR3. The CDR3 nucleotides are TGCAGCGTTGAAGAAGTCCCAGGGGATGGTGGAAACACCATATATTTT. Residues: CSVEEVPGDGGNTIYF.